This TCR beta chain was sequenced in a study of blood T cell repertoires in COVID-19 (dated by TCRdb to about 2020). At the level of the whole study: The collaborator samples originated in the United States, Italy and Spain and spanned the acute and convalescent phases of COVID-19. The material from the prospective study consisted of cDNA or gDNA derived from T cells, B-cell-depleted T cells, or PBMCs. Where available, HLA class I and class II types were taken from metadata supplied by the sample provider and were not determined by assay-based typing. Subjects who had been exposed to COVID-19, were actively infected with it, or had recovered from it provided the deeply sampled blood TCRbeta repertoires that made up the dataset. Samples were obtained from the ongoing ImmuneRACE study (first 160 participants) and from some 1,300 subjects provided by 6 global collaborators. Nearly every sample came with metadata listing a de-identified subject ID, COVID-19 status, age in years and sex. The repertoires were released in a freely available public database intended as a resource for research on the immune response to SARS-CoV-2. Paper-wide results and their limitations: Clinical and demographic metadata were provided uncurated, with the amount varying by source and participant.

V was cut back by 6 bases and J by 9 bases, leaving a gap of 12 bases between them. Counted from cysteine to phenylalanine, this CDR3 has 11 amino acids. The only DNA kept is the CDR3, 33 bases in frame from the first base. Sequences DFQATT (CDR1) and SNEGSKA (CDR2) are obtained from the germline V gene (reference sequence). A note on this clone: What antigen it recognizes has not been identified. Per-base qualities were not stored, and no clone one base away is much larger.

Participants in the prospective study were aged roughly 18 to 100 years, lived in some 24 United States geographic areas, and enrolled through a virtual design. To assign participants to cohorts, the prospective study relied on clinical history that participants themselves reported in a screening survey and a study questionnaire. ImmuneRACE Cohort 3 recovered participants were defined by two consecutive negative NP/OP PCR tests, healthcare professional clearance, or symptom resolution. Each participant in the prospective study had whole blood, serum and a nasopharyngeal or oropharyngeal swab collected by mobile phlebotomists. Prospective study participants could optionally give additional blood draws and questionnaires over a roughly 2-month period. Blood samples from the prospective study were shipped frozen or at room temperature prior to DNA extraction. TCRbeta CDR3 regions were amplified from genomic DNA by means of the immunoSEQ Assay, a bias-controlled multiplex PCR. As for the original processing: Nucleated cell counts per sample were estimated from amplification of reference gene primers within the assay. To quantify the absolute abundance of each unique TCRbeta CDR3 rearrangement, sequence reads were collapsed and filtered. For each sample, productive Simpson clonality was calculated as the square root of Simpson's diversity index over productive rearrangements. This immuneACCESS table, as held by TCRdb, lists in-frame sequences with V and J called but not all clones. Of the missing ones, under half trace to an unresolved V gene in checked studies; the others have no known cause. The V and J calls and the clone size are those of that table, but D and trimming were determined from the DNA. The sample has 350,000 to 550,000 clones on record, roughly nine tenths of them singletons. Clones ranked in the top ten supply 1.1% of the sample.

The receptor's source is a man aged 25 to 40 who had recovered from COVID-19. The sample taken for sequencing was PBMCs or T cells enriched from blood (not recorded which). This chain joins TRBV20-1 to TRBJ1-3; TRBD1 might be the D gene, on 5 matching bases. In nucleotides, the sequence is TGCAGTGCCCCGGGGGGGGGCACCATATATTTT. Its protein product is CSAPGGGTIYF.